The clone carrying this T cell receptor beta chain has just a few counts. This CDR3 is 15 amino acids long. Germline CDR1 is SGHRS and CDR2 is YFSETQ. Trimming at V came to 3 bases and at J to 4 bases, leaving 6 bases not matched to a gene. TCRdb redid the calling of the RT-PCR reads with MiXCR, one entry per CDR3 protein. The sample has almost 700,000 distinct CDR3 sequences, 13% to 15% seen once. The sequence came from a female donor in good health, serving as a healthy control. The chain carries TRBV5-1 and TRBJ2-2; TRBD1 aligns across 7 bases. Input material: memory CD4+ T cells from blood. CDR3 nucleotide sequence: TGCGCCAGCAGCTGGGGCGCAGGGGGCACCGGGGAGCTGTTTTTT. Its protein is CASSWGAGGTGELFF.